The 21 T cell receptor beta chains below come from one sample, sequenced in a study of Graves' ophthalmopathy and Graves' hyperthyroidism. Scientists amplified the TCR beta CDR3 regions from RNA transcripts. The workflow started with a first-round RT-PCR run with HTBI primers and then moved on to a second-round multiplex PCR. TCRdb recomputed calls from the multiplex PCR reads with MiXCR, one row per CDR3 protein. The sample contains hundreds of thousands of distinct CDR3 sequences, roughly 20% of which appear only once. The sequenced material came from peripheral blood. Receptor source: a woman under 30 with stable Graves' hyperthyroidism. Some clones in this sample may be carry-over from other donors' samples.

This clonotype showed up many times. The chain combines TRBV5-1 with TRBJ1-1, with unresolved D. CDR3 length: 14 amino acids. The germline V gene encodes CDR1 SGHRS and CDR2 YFSETQ. V shed 4 bases and J shed 3 bases, with 13 bases lying between them. The CDR3 sequence: CASSVYLGDTEAFF. CDR3 nucleotides: TGCGCCAGCAGCGTATACCTTGGAGACACTGAAGCTTTCTTT.

This clonotype has a count of ten or more. This sequence joins TRBV20-1 and TRBJ1-5, with D unclear. CDR1 and CDR2 from the germline V gene are DFQATT and SNEGSKA (reference sequence). V lost 5 bases to trimming and J lost 2 bases, with 13 bases between them. CDR3 size: 14 residues. CDR3 DNA: TGCAGTGCTCGACTTGACGGTGGCAATCAGCCCCAGCATTTT. Translated: CSARLDGGNQPQHF.

V gene TRBV2 combines with J gene TRBJ1-5, with unresolved D. V lost 7 bases to trimming and J lost 4 bases, with 17 bases between them. CDR1 SNHLY and CDR2 FYNNEI come from the germline V gene. This CDR3 spans 15 amino acids. The CDR3 sequence is CASKDTTAGNQPQHF. CDR3 sequence (DNA): TGTGCCAGCAAAGATACGACGGCGGGGAATCAGCCCCAGCATTTT.

In regard to this clonotype: One end of the junction varies from germline; a read error may be responsible. The chain uses TRBV6-1 and TRBJ2-5; 10 nucleotides match TRBD1. This CDR3 contains 13 residues. CDR1 is MNHNS and CDR2 is SASEGT in the germline V gene. The CDR3 nucleotides are TGTGCCAGCAGCCGCGGGACAGGGGAGACCCGGTACTTC. This gives the protein CASSRGTGETRYF.

This clonotype was seen a few times. This rearrangement joins TRBV11-3 to TRBJ2-7, with D possibly being TRBD2 (5 bases). Germline CDR1 reads SGHNT; CDR2 reads YENEEA. V was trimmed by 1 base and J by 2 bases, leaving 12 bases between them. The CDR3 sequence is 15 residues long. The DNA for the CDR3 is TGTGCCAGCAGCTTAGGCTCGGGAAATACCTACGAGCAGTACTTC. Protein sequence: CASSLGSGNTYEQYF.

This clonotype was recorded many times. The chain is built from TRBV29-1 and TRBJ1-1; D is ambiguous. V gave up 4 bases and J gave up 4 bases, with 10 bases separating them. Germline loops: CDR1 SQVTM, CDR2 ANQGSEA. The CDR3 is made up of 12 amino acids. In DNA, the CDR3 is TGCAGCGTTGGAACATATAGCACTGAAGCTTTCTTT. Its translation is CSVGTYSTEAFF.

This clonotype appeared many times. The rearrangement joins TRBV7-2 to TRBJ2-5, with TRBD1 matching 7 bases. CDR1 is SGHTA and CDR2 is FQGNSA in the germline V gene. The CDR3 covers 14 residues. The ends lost 4 bases at V and 9 bases at J; junction bases unmatched: 11. CDR3 DNA: TGTGCCAGCAGCTCCCCACCGACAGGGTTGGCCCAGTACTTC. Translated: CASSSPPTGLAQYF.

This clonotype was counted at least ten times. The chain employs TRBV7-2 and TRBJ2-7, with D tentatively TRBD1 (7 bases). Germline assignment: CDR1 SGHTA and CDR2 FQGNSA. CDR3 length equals 15 residues. With 6 bases removed from V and 2 bases from J, the gap between germline ends came to 17 bases. The CDR3 here is CASSRGAGQTYEQYF. The CDR3, as DNA: TGTGCCAGCAGTCGTGGGGCGGGACAGACCTACGAGCAGTACTTC.

This clonotype was observed at least ten times. This rearrangement joins TRBV11-2 to TRBJ1-1; no clear D. Germline values: CDR1 SGHAT, CDR2 FQNNGV. CDR3 length: 11 amino acids. V was clipped by 2 bases and J by 6 bases, with 4 bases between them. The CDR3 DNA is TGTGCCAGCAGCTTATTCTCTGAAGCTTTCTTT. This codes for CASSLFSEAFF.

Ten or more counts support this clonotype. The V and J genes are TRBV27 and TRBJ1-1, with D uncertain. The CDR3 length is 14 residues. CDR1 is MNHEY, CDR2 SMNVEV, per germline (reference sequence). V lost 7 bases and J 0 bases, leaving 12 bases between the germline ends. In nucleotides, the CDR3 is TGTGCCAGCAACAGCCTTTCGGTGAACACTGAAGCTTTCTTT. Translated, it gives CASNSLSVNTEAFF.

Ten or more counts support this clonotype. The chain uses TRBV4-1 and TRBJ2-7; D possibly corresponds to TRBD2 (5 bases). Germline loops: CDR1 MGHRA, CDR2 YSYEKL. CDR3 length: 15 amino acids. Trimming cost V 6 bases and J 0 bases, with 15 bases left between them. This chain's CDR3 is CASSLTTGNSYEQYF. The DNA of the CDR3 is TGCGCCAGCAGTCTAACAACCGGGAACTCCTACGAGCAGTACTTC.

V gene TRBV12-3 or TRBV12-4 combines with J gene TRBJ2-7, with 10 bases aligning to TRBD1. This CDR3 spans 15 amino acids. With 4 bases clipped from V and 5 bases from J, the junction kept 8 bases outside the gene matches. The CDR3 nucleotides read TGTGCCAGCAGTTACTGGGGACAGGGGTCAGACGAGCAGTACTTC. Translating gives CASSYWGQGSDEQYF.

This clonotype showed up just a few times. V usage is TRBV12-3 or TRBV12-4 and J usage is TRBJ2-5; 9 bases align to TRBD2. CDR3 length: 14 amino acids. The junction had 11 bases not matched to a gene; V was cut back by 6 bases and J by 9 bases. The CDR3 DNA follows: TGTGCCAGCAGGCTTCGGGTAGCGGGAGACCCCCAGTACTTC. Its translation: CASRLRVAGDPQYF.

A few counts support this clonotype. The rearrangement joins TRBV12-3 or TRBV12-4 to TRBJ2-5; the D call may be TRBD1 or TRBD2 (6 bases each). V lost 6 bases and J 2 bases, leaving 16 bases between the germline ends. The CDR3 contains 15 residues. CDR3 amino acids: CASSLTRGGQETQYF. CDR3 DNA: TGTGCCAGCAGCCTTACTAGAGGGGGGCAAGAGACCCAGTACTTC.

The table lists this clonotype with a few counts. The rearrangement uses TRBV12-3 or TRBV12-4 and TRBJ1-3; D is unresolved. Trimming stripped 2 bases from V and 4 bases from J, with 6 bases between. The CDR3 totals 13 residues. The CDR3 DNA follows: TGTGCCAGCAGTTTATTACAAGGAAACACCATATATTTT. Encoded protein: CASSLLQGNTIYF.

At least ten counts were recorded for this clonotype. The DNA of the CDR3 is TGTGCCAGCAGTTTTGCGATCGGGGGGCCTACCGAGCAGTACTTC. Its translation: CASSFAIGGPTEQYF. This sequence joins TRBV12-3 or TRBV12-4 and TRBJ2-7; D might be TRBD2 (7 bases). This CDR3 spans 15 amino acids. Trimming shortened V by 3 bases and J by 6 bases, and 18 bases separated the two germline ends.

This clonotype was counted at least ten times. J is TRBJ1-2 and V is TRBV6-1, with D possibly TRBD1 on 6 matching bases. The germline V gene encodes CDR1 MNHNS and CDR2 SASEGT. CDR3 length: 16 amino acids. V lost 6 bases and J 5 bases, leaving 22 bases between the germline ends. CDR3 sequence (DNA): TGTGCCAGCAGGGCAAACTGGGATACAGGGTCGTATGGCTACACCTTC. The encoded protein is CASRANWDTGSYGYTF.

This clonotype was observed at least ten times. The chain couples TRBV19 to TRBJ1-1; 7 nucleotides agree with TRBD1. Germline V gives CDR1 LNHDA, CDR2 SQIVND (reference sequence). Trimming took 10 bases from V and 3 from J; bases not matched to a gene: 8. The CDR3 contains 13 residues. CDR3 in amino acids: CANTGEKDTEAFF. CDR3 nucleotides: TGTGCCAACACAGGGGAGAAAGACACTGAAGCTTTCTTT.

The table lists this clonotype with many counts. The chain links TRBV10-3 to TRBJ2-7; D call uncertain. Germline CDR1 ENHRY, CDR2 SYGVKD. Trimming took 3 bases from V and 2 from J, leaving 11 bases between them. The CDR3 runs 14 residues. CDR3 nucleotide sequence: TGTGCCATCAGTGACAAGACTGTTGCCTACGAGCAGTACTTC. Residues: CAISDKTVAYEQYF.

This rearrangement joins TRBV12-3 or TRBV12-4 to TRBJ1-5, with 7 nucleotides matching TRBD1. The length of the CDR3 is 15 residues. J gave up 0 bases and V 6 bases, and 5 bases lay outside the gene matches. The CDR3 is CASSPTGVSNQPQHF. In nucleotides, the CDR3 is TGTGCCAGCAGCCCCACAGGGGTTAGCAATCAGCCCCAGCATTTT.

There are many counts of this clonotype. The J gene is TRBJ2-5, the V gene TRBV7-9; unclear D gene. CDR1 is SEHNR, CDR2 FQNEAQ, per germline (reference sequence). V dropped 5 bases and J dropped 4 bases, with 20 bases sitting between them. The CDR3 is 16 residues long. The CDR3 region has the DNA TGTGCCAGCAGCGACGGTCGGAGAGAGGTGCGAGAGACCCAGTACTTC. It encodes CASSDGRREVRETQYF.